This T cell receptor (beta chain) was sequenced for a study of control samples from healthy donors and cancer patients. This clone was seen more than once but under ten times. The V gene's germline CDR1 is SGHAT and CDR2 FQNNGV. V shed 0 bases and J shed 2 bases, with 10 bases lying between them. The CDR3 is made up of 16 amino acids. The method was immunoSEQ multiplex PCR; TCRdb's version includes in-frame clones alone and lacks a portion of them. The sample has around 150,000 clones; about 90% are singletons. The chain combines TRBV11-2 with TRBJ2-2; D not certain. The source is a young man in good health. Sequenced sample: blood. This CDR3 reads CASSLDVGLNTGELFF. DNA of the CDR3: TGTGCCAGCAGCTTAGACGTGGGCCTTAACACCGGGGAGCTGTTTTTT.